This T cell receptor (beta chain) was profiled in a study of T cell responses to AZD1222 COVID-19 vaccine. The assay was immunoSEQ multiplex PCR, and TCRdb's table has in-frame clones only and misses some. The profile covers 100,000 to 150,000 clones, with 70% to 90% appearing a single time and approximately 4.2% taken by the ten largest. Germline V lookup: CDR1 SNHLY, CDR2 FYNNEI. The CDR3 spans 12 residues. V shed 6 bases and J 11 bases; nucleotides not matched to a gene: 9. The V call is TRBV2, the J call TRBJ1-1; TRBD1 agrees at 7 bases. The sequencing here drew on peripheral blood, taken on day 0 of AZD1222 vaccination. The TCR comes from an adult in good health. CDR3 nucleotide sequence: TGTGCCAGCAGGTTTTGGATACAGGGGGCTTTCTTT. Translating gives CASRFWIQGAFF.